This TCR beta chain was captured by sequencing in a study of OX40 agonist ivuxolimab in advanced cancers. Per germline, CDR1 MNHNY and CDR2 SVGAGI (reference sequence). Trimming at V came to 8 bases and at J to 3 bases, leaving 6 bases not matched to a gene. The CDR3 is 13 amino acids. The method was immunoSEQ multiplex PCR; TCRdb's version includes in-frame clones alone and lacks a portion of them. Here the sample spans tens of thousands of clones, 70% to 90% being singletons. The TCR sequence derives from an adult with an advanced solid tumor such as melanoma, head and neck, liver or kidney cancer. Sequenced material: CD4+ or CD8+ T cells sorted from blood, taken in a trial of the OX40 agonist ivuxolimab. The chain links TRBV6-6 to TRBJ2-7; 8 bases are shared with TRBD2. The DNA for the CDR3 is TGTGCCAGCGAATCGGCGGGGGGCTACGAGCAGTACTTC. Protein: CASESAGGYEQYF.